These 16 T cell receptor beta chains were all obtained from the same sample, sequenced in a study of blood T cell repertoires in COVID-19. Sequencing used immunoSEQ multiplex PCR; TCRdb keeps in-frame clones, though not all of them. Of about 230,000 clones detected, around 78% appear once; the ten largest clones hold around 2.6%. Sequencing used peripheral blood. All receptors come from a woman in her 70s with active or convalescent COVID-19.

The rearrangement uses TRBV5-6 and TRBJ1-4; D call uncertain. Germline-derived CDR1 and CDR2 are SGHDT and YYEEEE. CDR3 length equals 14 residues. V shed 1 base and J shed 8 bases, with 12 bases lying between them. The CDR3: CASSLNVIGEKLFF. The CDR3 DNA sequence: TGTGCCAGCAGCTTGAACGTGATCGGGGAAAAACTGTTTTTT. The full variable domain, with the rest looked up from reference TRBV5-6 and TRBJ1-4, is DAGVTQSPTHLIKTRGQQVTLRCSPKSGHDTVSWYQQALGQGPQFIFQYYEEEERQRGNFPDRFSGHQFPNYSSELNVNALLLGDSALYLCASSLNVIGEKLFFGSGTQLSVL.

A few counts support this clone. V is TRBV5-4 and J is TRBJ2-2, with 7 bases identical to TRBD1. Looked up from germline, CDR1 is SGHNT and CDR2 is YYREEE (reference sequence). The CDR3 is 15 amino acids. J lost 0 bases, V lost 4 bases, and 3 bases had no gene match. The CDR3 here is CASSPGQTNTGELFF. The CDR3 coding sequence is TGTGCCAGCAGCCCGGGACAGACGAACACCGGGGAGCTGTTTTTT.

Points on this clone: The same CDR3 also results from other DNA sequences found in this sample. The rearrangement joins TRBV5-1 to TRBJ2-5, with 8 bases that match TRBD1. Germline CDR1 reads SGHRS; CDR2 reads YFSETQ. V lost 4 bases and J lost 5; bases outside the gene matches: 7. This CDR3 is 14 amino acids long. CDR3 residues: CASSPGQGGETQYF. CDR3 DNA: TGCGCCAGCAGCCCAGGACAGGGTGGGGAGACCCAGTACTTC.

This clone was recorded only once. This chain links TRBV5-1 with TRBJ2-3, with 15 bases identical to TRBD2. The length of the CDR3 is 19 residues. Per germline, CDR1 SGHRS and CDR2 YFSETQ. Trimming removed 4 bases from V and 2 bases from J; junction bases left unmatched: 11. Written as DNA, the CDR3 is TGCGCCAGCAGCCCCTTAAGGACTAGCGGGAGGGGGATCACAGATACGCAGTATTTT. Its translation is CASSPLRTSGRGITDTQYF.

The chain employs TRBV10-3 and TRBJ1-1; no clear D. CDR1 and CDR2 (germline): ENHRY, SYGVKD. V shed 2 bases and J shed 10 bases, with 14 bases lying between them. The CDR3 sequence is 13 residues long. CDR3 nucleotide sequence: TGTGCCATCAGTGAGAGGGCGGGGTCAGGAGCTTTCTTT. It codes for CAISERAGSGAFF.

The chain has TRBV3-1 (or the pseudogene TRBV3-2) and TRBJ1-6; D is perhaps TRBD1 (5 bases). There are 13 residues in the CDR3. Germline lookup yields CDR1 LGHDT and CDR2 YNNKEL (reference sequence). With 5 bases removed from V and 10 bases from J, the gap between germline ends came to 12 bases. The CDR3 DNA is TGTGCCAGCAGCGCTGTCAGGGTCTCACCCCTCCACTTT. It codes for CASSAVRVSPLHF.

The rearrangement uses TRBV19 and TRBJ2-1, with D possibly matching TRBD2 (7 bases). CDR3 length equals 18 residues. Looked up from germline, CDR1 is LNHDA and CDR2 is SQIVND (reference sequence). The V end was cut by 4 bases, the J end by 6 bases, with 25 bases between. The chain's CDR3 is CASSSSGGFLPELNEQFF. In DNA form, the CDR3 reads TGTGCCAGTAGTAGTTCGGGGGGCTTCCTCCCGGAGCTCAATGAGCAGTTCTTC.

The rearrangement links TRBV5-1 to TRBJ2-5; 9 nucleotides align to TRBD1. Germline V gene sequence: CDR1 SGHRS, CDR2 YFSETQ. This CDR3 has 17 amino acids. The junction had 8 bases not matched to a gene; V was cut back by 0 bases and J by 2 bases. DNA of the CDR3: TGCGCCAGCAGCTTGGCCCCGACAGGGGGGGGACAAGAGACCCAGTACTTC. Translated: CASSLAPTGGGQETQYF.

The rearrangement uses TRBV7-8 and TRBJ2-1; no firm D call. This CDR3 contains 15 residues. Germline CDR1 SGHVS, CDR2 FQNEAQ. The ends were cut back, 10 bases at V and 0 bases at J, with 16 bases in the middle. CDR3 DNA: TGTGCCACATTTCGATTGTGGAGCTCCTACAATGAGCAGTTCTTC. Translated: CATFRLWSSYNEQFF.

The chain couples TRBV9 to TRBJ2-1; 11 positions agree with TRBD2. The CDR3 extends over 18 amino acids. Germline V gives CDR1 SGDLS, CDR2 YYNGEE. The V gene end was trimmed by 0 bases and the J gene end by 9 bases; junction bases not matched to a gene: 14. CDR3 protein: CASSVDLASGRLVGEQFF. CDR3 bases: TGTGCCAGCAGCGTAGATCTGGCTAGCGGGAGGCTAGTCGGTGAGCAGTTCTTC.

This clone was recorded only once. J is TRBJ2-5 and V is TRBV5-8; perhaps TRBD1 as D (6 bases). Looked up from germline, CDR1 is SGHTS and CDR2 is YDEGEE. The CDR3 is 15 amino acids. The V end lost 1 base, the J end lost 3 bases, and 13 bases lay between the germline ends. CDR3 DNA: TGTGCCAGCAGCTTGTCGCAGGGGCTTAAAGAGACCCAGTACTTC. This sequence encodes CASSLSQGLKETQYF.

This clone appeared a few times. The rearrangement uses TRBV3-1 (or the pseudogene TRBV3-2) and TRBJ2-1; 10 nucleotides align to TRBD2. Trimming cost V 1 base and J 6 bases; bases outside gene matches: 3. Germline V gives CDR1 LGHDT, CDR2 YNNKEL (reference sequence). The CDR3 length is 15 residues. CDR3 in amino acids: CASSQGAGGPNEQFF. As DNA, the CDR3 is TGTGCCAGCAGCCAAGGAGCGGGAGGGCCCAATGAGCAGTTCTTC.

The gene calls are TRBV11-2 and TRBJ1-1; no reliable D call. The CDR3 runs 13 residues. Trimming stripped 1 base from V and 5 bases from J, with 8 bases between. CDR1 SGHAT and CDR2 FQNNGV come from the germline V gene. DNA of the CDR3: TGTGCCAGCAGCTTAGTTTTCGAGACTGAAGCTTTCTTT. This sequence encodes CASSLVFETEAFF. Combining the CDR3 with reference TRBV11-2 and TRBJ1-1 gives the whole variable domain EAGVAQSPRYKIIEKRQSVAFWCNPISGHATLYWYQQILGQGPKLLIQFQNNGVVDDSQLPKDRFSAERLKGVDSTLKIQPAKLEDSAVYLCASSLVFETEAFFGQGTRLTVV.

This chain connects TRBV29-1 to TRBJ1-2; the match to TRBD1 covers 7 bases. The CDR3 is 13 amino acids. In germline, CDR1 is SQVTM, CDR2 ANQGSEA. With V trimmed by 6 bases and J by 1 base, 5 bases remained unmatched. The CDR3 bases are TGCAGCGTGGACAGGAGTATTAACTATGGCTACACCTTC. This codes for CSVDRSINYGYTF.

The chain combines TRBV28 with TRBJ2-3, with 10 bases that match TRBD2. Germline V lookup: CDR1 MDHEN, CDR2 SYDVKM. The CDR3 has 17 amino acids. With V trimmed by 6 bases and J by 4 bases, 13 bases remained unmatched. The CDR3 nucleotides are TGTGCCAGCAGCTCTCCTTCCTTAGCGGGAGGCGCAGATACGCAGTATTTT. It codes for CASSSPSLAGGADTQYF.

This clone was counted once. The chain has TRBV3-1 (or the pseudogene TRBV3-2) and TRBJ1-6; D is ambiguous. CDR1 is LGHDT and CDR2 is YNNKEL in the germline V gene (reference sequence). The CDR3 loop spans 16 amino acids. Between the trimmed V and J ends, which lost 0 bases and 0 bases, there was a span of 6 bases. CDR3 sequence reads: CASSQDTSSYNSPLHF. The CDR3 DNA follows: TGTGCCAGCAGCCAAGATACGAGCTCCTATAATTCACCCCTCCACTTT.